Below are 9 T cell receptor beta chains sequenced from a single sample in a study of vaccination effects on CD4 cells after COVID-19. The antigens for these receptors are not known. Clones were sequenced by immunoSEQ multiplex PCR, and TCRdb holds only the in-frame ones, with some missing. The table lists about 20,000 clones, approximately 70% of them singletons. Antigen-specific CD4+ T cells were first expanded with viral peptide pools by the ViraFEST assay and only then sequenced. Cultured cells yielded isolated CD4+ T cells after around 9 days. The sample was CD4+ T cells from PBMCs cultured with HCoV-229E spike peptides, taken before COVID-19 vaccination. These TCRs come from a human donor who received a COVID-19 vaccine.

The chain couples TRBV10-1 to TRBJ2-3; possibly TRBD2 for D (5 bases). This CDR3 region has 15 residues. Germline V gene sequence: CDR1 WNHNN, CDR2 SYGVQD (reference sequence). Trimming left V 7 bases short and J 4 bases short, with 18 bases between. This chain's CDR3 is CASKPGGPGSDTQYF. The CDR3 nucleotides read TGCGCCAGCAAGCCGGGTGGCCCGGGGTCAGATACGCAGTATTTT.

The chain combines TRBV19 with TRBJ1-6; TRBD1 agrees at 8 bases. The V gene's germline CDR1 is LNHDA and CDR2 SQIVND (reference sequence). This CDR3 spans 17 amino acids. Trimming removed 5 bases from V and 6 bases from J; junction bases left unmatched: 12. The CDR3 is CASSSMPQGAGNSPLHF. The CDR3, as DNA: TGTGCCAGTAGTTCGATGCCGCAGGGGGCTGGTAATTCACCCCTCCACTTT.

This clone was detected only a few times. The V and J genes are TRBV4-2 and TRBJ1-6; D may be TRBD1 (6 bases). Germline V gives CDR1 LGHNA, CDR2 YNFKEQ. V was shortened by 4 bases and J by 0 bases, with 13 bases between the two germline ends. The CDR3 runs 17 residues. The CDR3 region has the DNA TGTGCCAGCAGCCCGACAGGCCAAAGCTCCTATAATTCACCCCTCCACTTT. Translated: CASSPTGQSSYNSPLHF.

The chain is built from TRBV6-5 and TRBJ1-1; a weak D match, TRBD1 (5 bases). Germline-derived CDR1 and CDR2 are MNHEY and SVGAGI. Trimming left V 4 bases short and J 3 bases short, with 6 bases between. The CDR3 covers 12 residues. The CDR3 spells CASSSGDTEAFF. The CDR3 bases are TGTGCCAGCAGTTCGGGGGACACTGAAGCTTTCTTT.

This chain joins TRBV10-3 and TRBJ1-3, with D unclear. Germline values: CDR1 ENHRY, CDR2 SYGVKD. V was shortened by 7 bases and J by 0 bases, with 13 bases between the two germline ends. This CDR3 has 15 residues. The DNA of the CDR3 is TGTGCCATCACTAGTGACGACAACTCTGGAAACACCATATATTTT. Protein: CAITSDDNSGNTIYF.

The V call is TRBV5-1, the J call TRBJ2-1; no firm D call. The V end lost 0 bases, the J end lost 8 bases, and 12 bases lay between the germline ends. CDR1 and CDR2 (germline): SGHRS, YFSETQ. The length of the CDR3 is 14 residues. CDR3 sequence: CASSLGSVMDEQFF. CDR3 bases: TGCGCCAGCAGCTTGGGGAGTGTTATGGATGAGCAGTTCTTC.

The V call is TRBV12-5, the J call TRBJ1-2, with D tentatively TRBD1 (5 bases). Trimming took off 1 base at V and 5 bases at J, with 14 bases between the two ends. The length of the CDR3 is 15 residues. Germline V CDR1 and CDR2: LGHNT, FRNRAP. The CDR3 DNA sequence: TGTGCTAGTGGTTTGGGAACCGGGACGGCGTATGGCTACACCTTC. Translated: CASGLGTGTAYGYTF.

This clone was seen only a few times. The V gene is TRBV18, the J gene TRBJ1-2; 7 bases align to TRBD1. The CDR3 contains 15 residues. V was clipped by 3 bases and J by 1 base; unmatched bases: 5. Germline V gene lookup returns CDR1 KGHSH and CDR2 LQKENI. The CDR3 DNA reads TGTGCCAGCTCACCCCCGGGGACAGTTAACTATGGCTACACCTTC. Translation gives CASSPPGTVNYGYTF.

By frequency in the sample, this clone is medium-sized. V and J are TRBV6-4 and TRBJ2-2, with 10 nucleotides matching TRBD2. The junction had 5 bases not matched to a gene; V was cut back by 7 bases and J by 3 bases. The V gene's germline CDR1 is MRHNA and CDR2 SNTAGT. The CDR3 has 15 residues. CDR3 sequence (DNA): TGTGCCAGCAAGACGCTAGCGGGAGACACCGGGGAGCTGTTTTTT. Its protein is CASKTLAGDTGELFF.